What follows are 8 T cell receptor beta chains derived from one specimen sequenced in a study of Graves' ophthalmopathy and Graves' hyperthyroidism. Investigators amplified TCR beta CDR3 regions from RNA transcripts. RT-PCR was first run with HTBI primers, then multiplex PCR in a second round. TCRdb ran MiXCR on the multiplex PCR reads and lists one entry per CDR3 protein. The sample yields roughly 610,000 distinct CDR3 sequences, 20% to 25% seen once. The sequencing sample was made of peripheral blood. The receptors come from a young woman with stable Graves' hyperthyroidism. Some clones in this sample may be carry-over from other donors' samples.

At least ten counts were recorded for this clonotype. The chain couples TRBV28 to TRBJ2-7; perhaps TRBD2 as D (5 bases). Germline V CDR1 and CDR2: MDHEN, SYDVKM. Trimming cost V 6 bases and J 4 bases, with 10 bases left between them. The CDR3 has 12 amino acids. In DNA form, the CDR3 reads TGTGCCAGCAGCCCCGGGAAGTACGAGCAGTACTTC. This codes for CASSPGKYEQYF.

In its sample, this clonotype was seen many times. The genes are TRBV6-1 and TRBJ2-5; D unresolved. With 4 bases removed from V and 4 bases from J, the gap between germline ends came to 7 bases. Germline lookup yields CDR1 MNHNS and CDR2 SASEGT. CDR3 length: 12 amino acids. This chain's CDR3 is CASSGSRETQYF. CDR3 nucleotides: TGTGCCAGCAGTGGGAGTAGAGAGACCCAGTACTTC.

This clonotype has a count of ten or more. The chain combines TRBV11-2 with TRBJ2-2; no clear D gene. The CDR3 is 15 residues long. CDR1 SGHAT and CDR2 FQNNGV come from the germline V gene. Trimming shortened V by 1 base and J by 1 base, and 7 bases separated the two germline ends. The CDR3 spells CASSLARRNTGELFF. The CDR3 DNA sequence: TGTGCCAGCAGCTTAGCTAGACGGAACACCGGGGAGCTGTTTTTT.

This clonotype was recorded many times. The gene calls are TRBV11-2 and TRBJ2-2; 9 bases line up with TRBD1. The CDR3 length is 16 residues. Germline V gene lookup returns CDR1 SGHAT and CDR2 FQNNGV. Trimming took 8 bases from V and 7 from J; bases not matched to a gene: 14. CDR3 DNA sequence: TGTGCCAGCTCGACCCCGGGACAGGGCATTAACGGGGAGCTGTTTTTT. Residues: CASSTPGQGINGELFF.

This clonotype was detected only a few times. The gene calls are TRBV11-1 and TRBJ1-1; D unclear. Germline loops: CDR1 SGHAT, CDR2 FQDESV (reference sequence). V was cut by 6 bases and J by 0 bases, with 20 bases left in between. The CDR3 has 17 amino acids. CDR3 protein: CASSFARPGGMNTEAFF. The CDR3, as DNA: TGTGCCAGCAGTTTTGCAAGGCCCGGCGGGATGAACACTGAAGCTTTCTTT.

A few counts support this clonotype. This sequence joins TRBV30 and TRBJ1-5; 7 nucleotides match TRBD1. The V segment lost 3 bases and the J segment 0 bases; nucleotides outside the gene matches: 14. The CDR3 is 18 amino acids. The germline gives CDR1 GTSNPN, CDR2 SVGIG (reference sequence). The CDR3 DNA reads as TGTGCCTGGAGCCTAACGCGGGACAGCACTTATAGCAATCAGCCCCAGCATTTT. Its protein product is CAWSLTRDSTYSNQPQHF.

This clonotype was observed at least ten times. The chain combines TRBV4-1 with TRBJ2-7; 7 nucleotides agree with TRBD2. Germline CDR1 MGHRA, CDR2 YSYEKL. V shed 0 bases and J 4 bases; nucleotides not matched to a gene: 3. The CDR3 totals 14 residues. The CDR3 DNA is TGCGCCAGCAGCCAAGACCTAGCGGTGTACGAGCAGTACTTC. Residues: CASSQDLAVYEQYF.

The chain joins TRBV11-2 to TRBJ1-1; TRBD1 agrees at 7 bases. Germline lookup yields CDR1 SGHAT and CDR2 FQNNGV. This CDR3 has 15 residues. J lost 1 base, V lost 7 bases, and 9 bases had no gene match. The CDR3 sequence: CASNPYRGPNTEAFF. The CDR3 DNA sequence: TGTGCCAGCAACCCTTACAGGGGCCCGAACACTGAAGCTTTCTTT.